This T cell receptor beta chain was recorded in a study of T cells and copy number aberrations in small-cell lung cancer. Notes on the study in general: Between 79.9-97.7% of clones were confined to one tumor region. Tumors showed lower T-cell density, richness and clonality than adjacent lung, though density did not differ significantly.

Tumor tissue came from three grid-selected regions of each formalin-fixed paraffin-embedded block. Remarks on this clone: Its antigen is as yet unknown. One junction end disagrees with the germline gene, perhaps due to a read error.

There are 15 residues in the CDR3. Germline V gives CDR1 SGHRS, CDR2 YFSETQ. Here immunoSEQ multiplex PCR was the method, and the copy in TCRdb shows in-frame clones only, minus some. The sample yields around 850 clones, around 94% seen once. Sequenced material: tumor tissue. This clonotype was obtained from a woman in her forties or fifties with small cell lung cancer. V is TRBV5-1 and J is TRBJ2-1; the D is unclear. In DNA, the CDR3 is TGCGCTAGCAGCCTCGACATGGTAACTCTCAATGAGCAGTTCTTC. This gives the protein CASSLDMVTLNEQFF. Based on the CDR3 plus reference TRBV5-1 and TRBJ2-1, the full variable domain is KAGVTQTPRYLIKTRGQQVTLSCSPISGHRSVSWYQQTPGQGLQFLFEYFSETQRNKGNFPGRFSGRQFSNSRSEMNVSTLELGDSALYLCASSLDMVTLNEQFFGPGTRLTVL.